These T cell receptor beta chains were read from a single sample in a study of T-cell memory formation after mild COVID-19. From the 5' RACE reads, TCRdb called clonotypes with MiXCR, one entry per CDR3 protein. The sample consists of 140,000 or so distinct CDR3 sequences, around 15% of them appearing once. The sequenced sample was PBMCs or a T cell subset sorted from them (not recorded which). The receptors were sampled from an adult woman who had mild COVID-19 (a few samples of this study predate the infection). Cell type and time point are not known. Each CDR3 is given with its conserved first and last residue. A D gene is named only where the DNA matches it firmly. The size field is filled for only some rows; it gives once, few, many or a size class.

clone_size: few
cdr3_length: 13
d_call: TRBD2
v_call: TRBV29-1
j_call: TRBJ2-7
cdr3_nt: TGCAGCGTTCGACTAGCGGGATTCTACGAGCAGTACTTC
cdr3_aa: CSVRLAGFYEQYF

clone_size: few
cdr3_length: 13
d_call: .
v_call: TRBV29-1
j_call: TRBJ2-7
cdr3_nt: TGCAGCGTTGAAGGGACAAACTCCTACGAGCAGTACTTC
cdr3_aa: CSVEGTNSYEQYF

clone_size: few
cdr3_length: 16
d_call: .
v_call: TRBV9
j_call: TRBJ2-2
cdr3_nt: TGTGCCAGCAGCGCTAACCTTGACAGAAACACCGGGGAGCTGTTTTTT
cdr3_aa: CASSANLDRNTGELFF

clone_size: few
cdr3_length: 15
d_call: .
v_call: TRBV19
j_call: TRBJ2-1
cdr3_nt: TGTGCCAGTAGTCCGACGGCTAGCTCCTACAATGAGCAGTTCTTC
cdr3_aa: CASSPTASSYNEQFF

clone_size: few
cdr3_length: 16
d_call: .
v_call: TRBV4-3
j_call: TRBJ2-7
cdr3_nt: TGCGCCAGCAGCCAAGATATTGGAGTAGCGGTTTACGAGCAGTACTTC
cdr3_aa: CASSQDIGVAVYEQYF

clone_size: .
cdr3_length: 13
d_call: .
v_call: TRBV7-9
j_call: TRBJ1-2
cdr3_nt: TGTGCCAGCAGCACGGGACACGCCTATGGCTACACCTTC
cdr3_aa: CASSTGHAYGYTF

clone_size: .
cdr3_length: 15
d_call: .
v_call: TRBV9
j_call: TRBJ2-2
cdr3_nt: TGTGCCAGCAGCCCCTGGGCAGCGGGCACCGGGGAGCTGTTTTTT
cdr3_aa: CASSPWAAGTGELFF

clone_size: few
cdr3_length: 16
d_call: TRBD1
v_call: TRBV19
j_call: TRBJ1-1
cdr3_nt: TGTGCCAGTAGTACCCTAAGGACAGGGCTGAACACTGAAGCTTTCTTT
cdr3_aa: CASSTLRTGLNTEAFF

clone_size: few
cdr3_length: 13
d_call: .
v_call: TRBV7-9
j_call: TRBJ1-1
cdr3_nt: TGTGCCAGCGCGGCTCCTTTGAACACTGAAGCTTTCTTT
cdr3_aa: CASAAPLNTEAFF

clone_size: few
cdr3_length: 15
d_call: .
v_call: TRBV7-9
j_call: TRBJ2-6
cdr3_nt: TGTGCCAGCAGCATGTCGAGCCCCGGGGCCAACGTCCTGACTTTC
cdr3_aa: CASSMSSPGANVLTF